This T cell receptor (beta chain) is drawn from a study of cytomegalovirus exposure and HLA in healthy donors. With 60 Vbeta and 13 Jbeta primers, the PCR was carried out. Sequencing used immunoSEQ multiplex PCR; TCRdb keeps in-frame clones, though not all of them. This table has about 230,000 clones, more than 75% appearing once. This CDR3 region has 15 residues. Germline assignment: CDR1 SGHAT and CDR2 FQNNGV. V dropped 1 base and J dropped 1 base, with 11 bases sitting between them. The sequenced material came from PBMCs. The chain recombines TRBV11-2 with TRBJ2-7; D may be TRBD1 (6 bases). The receptor comes from a girl aged 2-9 years in good health and CMV-seronegative. The CDR3 region is CASSLGQVRSYEQYF. The CDR3 coding sequence is TGTGCCAGCAGCTTAGGACAGGTTCGATCCTACGAGCAGTACTTC.